The T cell receptor beta chain under discussion was sequenced for a study of early T cells in non-severe SARS-CoV-2 infection. Overall study context: It was bulk RNA from unsorted whole blood that was sequenced, and the chains were unpaired.

The V end lost 2 bases, the J end lost 6 bases, and 22 bases lay between the germline ends. CDR1 is LGHDT, CDR2 YNNKEL, per germline (reference sequence). The CDR3 covers 17 residues. Individual cDNA molecules carried attached unique molecular identifiers. TCRdb re-called the 5' RACE reads through MiXCR, storing one row per CDR3 protein. The sample has about 99,000 distinct CDR3 sequences, roughly 15% seen once. V gene TRBV3-1 combines with J gene TRBJ1-1; D unclear. The sample comprised whole blood. The source is an adult who was a healthcare worker with PCR-confirmed SARS-CoV-2 infection or an uninfected control (not recorded which). The CDR3 DNA follows: TGTGCCAGCAGCCAATTTCCAGGCGTAAGTCACGAACCTGAAGCTTTCTTT. Protein product: CASSQFPGVSHEPEAFF.